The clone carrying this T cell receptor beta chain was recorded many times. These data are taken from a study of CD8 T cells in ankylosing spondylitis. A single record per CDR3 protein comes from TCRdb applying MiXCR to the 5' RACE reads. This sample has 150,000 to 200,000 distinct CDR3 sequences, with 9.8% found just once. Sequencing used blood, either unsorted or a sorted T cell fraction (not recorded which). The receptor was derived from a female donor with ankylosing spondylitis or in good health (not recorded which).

The chain's CDR3 is CASSSGQTLNYGYTF. The CDR3 bases are TGTGCCAGCAGTTCAGGACAGACTCTTAACTATGGCTACACCTTC. This chain uses TRBV12-3 or TRBV12-4 with TRBJ1-2, with D tentatively TRBD1 (6 bases). V was cut by 4 bases and J by 1 base, with 13 bases left in between. The CDR3 totals 15 residues.